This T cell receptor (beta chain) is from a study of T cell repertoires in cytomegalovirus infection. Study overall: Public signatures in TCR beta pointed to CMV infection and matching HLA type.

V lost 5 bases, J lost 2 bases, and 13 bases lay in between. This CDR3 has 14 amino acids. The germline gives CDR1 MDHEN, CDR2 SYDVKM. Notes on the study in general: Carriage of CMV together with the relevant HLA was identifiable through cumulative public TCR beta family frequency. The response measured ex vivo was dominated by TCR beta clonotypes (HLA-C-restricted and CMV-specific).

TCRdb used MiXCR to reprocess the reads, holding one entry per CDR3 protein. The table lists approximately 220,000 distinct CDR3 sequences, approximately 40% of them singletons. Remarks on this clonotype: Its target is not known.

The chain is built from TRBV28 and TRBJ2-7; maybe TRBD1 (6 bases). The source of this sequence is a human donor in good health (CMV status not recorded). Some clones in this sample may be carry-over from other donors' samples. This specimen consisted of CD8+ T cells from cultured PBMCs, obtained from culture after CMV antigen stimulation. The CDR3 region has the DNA TGTGCCAGCAGTATACAGGGAAACCCCTACGAGCAGTACTTC. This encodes CASSIQGNPYEQYF.